This T cell receptor beta chain was profiled in a study of T cell responses to AZD1222 COVID-19 vaccine. General study points: There were mostly white British donors and more females than males, and clonal diversity was possibly underestimated. At study baseline, merely six AZD1222 recipients were seropositive. Vaccine-related CD4 TCRs covered spike, predominating at 160-218 and 743-854.

Notes on this clone: Its antigen is unidentified.

The V gene lost 1 base and the J gene lost 3 bases, with 28 bases spanning the gap. CDR3 length: 20 residues. The germline gives CDR1 MNHEY, CDR2 SVGEGT. Here immunoSEQ multiplex PCR was the method, and the copy in TCRdb shows in-frame clones only, minus some. Altogether 75,000 to 95,000 clones are present, just over 90% being singletons, with the ten largest covering around 7.1%. The specimen comprised peripheral blood, sampled on day 0 of MenACWY control vaccination. The source is an adult in good health. The chain is built from TRBV6-2 or TRBV6-3 and TRBJ2-7; D may be TRBD1 or TRBD2 (5 bases each). DNA of the CDR3: TGTGCCAGCAGTTACTTGATACCGGGACCCAGCAGTGTAACGAACTACGAGCAGTACTTC. As protein: CASSYLIPGPSSVTNYEQYF.